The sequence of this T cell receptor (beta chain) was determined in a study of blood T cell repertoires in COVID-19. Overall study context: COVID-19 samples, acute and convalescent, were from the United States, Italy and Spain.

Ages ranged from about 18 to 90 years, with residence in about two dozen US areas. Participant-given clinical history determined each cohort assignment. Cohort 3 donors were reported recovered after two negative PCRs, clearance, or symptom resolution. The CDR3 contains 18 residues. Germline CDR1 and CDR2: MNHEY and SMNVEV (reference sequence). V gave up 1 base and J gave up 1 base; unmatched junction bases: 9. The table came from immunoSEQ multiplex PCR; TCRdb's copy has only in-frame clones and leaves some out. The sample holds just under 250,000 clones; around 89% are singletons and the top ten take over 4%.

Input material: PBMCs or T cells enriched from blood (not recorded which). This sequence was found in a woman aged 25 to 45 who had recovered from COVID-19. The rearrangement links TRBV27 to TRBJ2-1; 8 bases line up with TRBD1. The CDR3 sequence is CASSLFSAGGNSYNEQFF. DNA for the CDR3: TGTGCCAGCAGTTTATTTTCCGCAGGGGGCAATTCCTACAATGAGCAGTTCTTC.